This T cell receptor beta chain was documented in a study of T cells after yellow fever vaccination. Template switching with 5'RACE generated the TCR cDNA and added a universal primer site and UMIs. TCRdb re-called the 5' RACE reads through MiXCR, storing one row per CDR3 protein. The sample has roughly 340,000 distinct CDR3 sequences, 8.7% seen once. Between the trimmed V and J ends, which lost 0 bases and 7 bases, there was a span of 19 bases. The CDR3 totals 17 residues. CDR1 SGDLS and CDR2 YYNGEE come from the germline V gene. This clonotype was counted many times. The chain combines TRBV9 with TRBJ2-2; D might be TRBD1 or TRBD2, each matching 5 bases. This clonotype was obtained from a young man who received the YFV17D yellow fever vaccine. The sample was PBMCs, taken on the day of the first yellow fever vaccination. This CDR3 is CASSVGHVAGTGGELFF. The CDR3 DNA sequence: TGTGCCAGCAGCGTAGGACATGTGGCAGGGACGGGCGGGGAGCTGTTTTTT.